This TCR beta chain derives from a study of patients and donors after allogeneic stem cell transplantation. TCRdb fed the RT-PCR reads into MiXCR, producing one record per CDR3 protein. The table includes around 200,000 distinct CDR3 sequences, 35% to 45% detected once. This clonotype was seen only a few times. Germline values: CDR1 LGHNA, CDR2 YSLEER. The CDR3 covers 15 residues. Trimming left V 0 bases short and J 2 bases short, with 10 bases between. The sample comprised blood, either unsorted or a sorted T cell fraction (not recorded which). The TCR was taken from a human donor who was either an allogeneic HSCT recipient or a stem cell or donor lymphocyte infusion donor (not recorded which). It is not recorded whose cells these are; they may come from a transplant donor. This chain joins TRBV4-3 and TRBJ1-2; no clear D. This chain's CDR3 is CASSQDPRMNYGYTF. CDR3 DNA sequence: TGCGCCAGCAGCCAAGATCCCAGAATGAACTATGGCTACACCTTC.